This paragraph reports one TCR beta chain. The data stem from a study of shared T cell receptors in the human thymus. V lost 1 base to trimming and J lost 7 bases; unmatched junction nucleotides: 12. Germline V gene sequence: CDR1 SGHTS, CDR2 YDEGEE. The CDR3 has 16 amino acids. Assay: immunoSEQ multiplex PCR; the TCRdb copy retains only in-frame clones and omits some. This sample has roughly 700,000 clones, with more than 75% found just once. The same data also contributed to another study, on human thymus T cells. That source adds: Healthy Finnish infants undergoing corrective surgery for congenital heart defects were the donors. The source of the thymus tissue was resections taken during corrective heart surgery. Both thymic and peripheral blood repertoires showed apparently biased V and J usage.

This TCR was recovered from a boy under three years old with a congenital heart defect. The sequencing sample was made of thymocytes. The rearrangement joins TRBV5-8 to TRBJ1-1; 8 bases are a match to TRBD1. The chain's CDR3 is CASSLRGDRGLVEAFF. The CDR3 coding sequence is TGTGCCAGCAGCTTGAGGGGTGACAGGGGTCTCGTTGAAGCTTTCTTT.